A selection of T cell receptor beta chains follows, all from one sample in a study of T cell repertoires in cytomegalovirus infection. In TCRdb, the reads were re-called with MiXCR into one record per CDR3 protein. The repertoire holds about 920,000 distinct CDR3 sequences, with around 30% as singletons. Their antigen targets remain unknown. The material was cultured CD8+ T cells from PBMCs, obtained from culture after CMV antigen stimulation. These receptors came from a human donor in good health (CMV status not recorded). Some clones in this sample may be carry-over from other donors' samples. CDR3s include the opening cysteine and the closing phenylalanine or tryptophan. A D gene is named only where the DNA matches it firmly. A clone size is listed for some rows: how often the clone was seen (once, few, many), or a class if it is expanded.

V: TRBV6-5
size: once
D: .
J: TRBJ2-2
CDR3: CASRIRQAPNTGELFF
DNA: TGTGCCAGCAGGATAAGACAGGCCCCGAACACCGGGGAGCTGTTTTTT

V: TRBV4-2
size: .
D: TRBD2
J: TRBJ2-1
CDR3: CASSPWSSGGGIYNEQFF
DNA: TGTGCCAGCAGCCCGTGGAGTAGCGGGGGGGGGATATACAATGAGCAGTTCTTC

V: TRBV27
size: .
D: .
J: TRBJ1-3
CDR3: CASSLSRGTLDTIYF
DNA: TGTGCCAGCAGTTTAAGTAGGGGGACCCTAGACACCATATATTTT

V: TRBV10-3
size: many
D: .
J: TRBJ2-6
CDR3: CAISPLAPLGPLSGANVLTF
DNA: TGTGCCATCAGTCCCCTCGCCCCCCTAGGTCCGCTCTCTGGGGCCAACGTCCTGACTTTC

V: TRBV5-8
size: few
D: .
J: TRBJ1-1
CDR3: CASVWTEAFF
DNA: TGTGCCAGCGTGTGGACTGAAGCTTTCTTT

V: TRBV27
size: few
D: TRBD1
J: TRBJ2-2
CDR3: CASSSLQGPTGELFF
DNA: TGTGCCAGCAGTTCCCTACAGGGGCCTACCGGGGAGCTGTTTTTT

V: TRBV19
size: .
D: .
J: TRBJ1-6
CDR3: CASSPAGGGGVGSPLHF
DNA: TGTGCCAGTAGTCCCGCCGGAGGAGGGGGAGTAGGTTCACCCCTCCACTTT

V: TRBV20-1
size: .
D: .
J: TRBJ2-1
CDR3: CSARVDSSSYNEQFF
DNA: TGCAGTGCTAGAGTAGACAGTAGCTCCTACAATGAGCAGTTCTTC

V: TRBV19
size: .
D: TRBD1
J: TRBJ2-1
CDR3: CASSIIGGETLYNEQFF
DNA: TGTGCCAGTAGTATTATAGGGGGCGAGACTCTATACAATGAGCAGTTCTTC

V: TRBV27
size: .
D: TRBD2
J: TRBJ2-5
CDR3: CANSTGGRETQYF
DNA: TGTGCCAACAGTACCGGGGGGAGAGAGACCCAGTACTTC

V: TRBV12-3/TRBV12-4
size: few
D: .
J: TRBJ1-2
CDR3: CASRTGYWNYGYTF
DNA: TGTGCCAGCAGAACAGGGTATTGGAACTATGGCTACACCTTC

V: TRBV7-6
size: few
D: TRBD1
J: TRBJ2-3
CDR3: CASSYRDRVKDTQYF
DNA: TGTGCCAGCAGCTACCGGGACAGGGTCAAAGATACGCAGTATTTT

V: TRBV7-8
size: many
D: .
J: TRBJ2-7
CDR3: CASSSIEGIYEQYF
DNA: TGTGCCAGCAGCTCGATAGAGGGGATCTACGAGCAGTACTTC

V: TRBV6-1
size: .
D: .
J: TRBJ2-7
CDR3: CAILRDNTYEQYF
DNA: TGTGCCATCCTTCGGGATAATACCTACGAGCAGTACTTC

V: TRBV6-1
size: .
D: TRBD2
J: TRBJ2-1
CDR3: CASQSGALYNEQFF
DNA: TGTGCCAGCCAGAGCGGGGCTCTCTACAATGAGCAGTTCTTC

V: TRBV5-8
size: few
D: .
J: TRBJ2-7
CDR3: CASSLEGHSLDYEQYF
DNA: TGTGCCAGCAGCTTAGAAGGGCATTCCCTTGACTACGAGCAGTACTTC

V: TRBV7-9
size: .
D: TRBD1
J: TRBJ1-1
CDR3: CASSLARTGNTEAFF
DNA: TGTGCCAGCAGCTTAGCGAGGACAGGGAACACTGAAGCTTTCTTT

V: TRBV7-6
size: many
D: TRBD1
J: TRBJ2-5
CDR3: CASSAPGQGIGKTQYF
DNA: TGTGCCAGCAGCGCTCCGGGACAGGGGATTGGGAAGACCCAGTACTTC

V: TRBV6-5
size: few
D: .
J: TRBJ1-3
CDR3: CASSYSSASGNTIYF
DNA: TGTGCCAGCAGTTACTCGAGTGCGTCTGGAAACACCATATATTTT

V: TRBV7-3
size: few
D: .
J: TRBJ1-1
CDR3: CASSPSSPNTEAFF
DNA: TGTGCCAGCAGCCCCTCTTCTCCGAACACTGAAGCTTTCTTT

V: TRBV6-1
size: few
D: .
J: TRBJ2-1
CDR3: CASSEGRAVGEYNEQFF
DNA: TGTGCCAGCAGTGAAGGTCGGGCAGTTGGTGAATACAATGAGCAGTTCTTC

V: TRBV28
size: .
D: TRBD1
J: TRBJ2-2
CDR3: CASSSTGVINTGELFF
DNA: TGTGCCAGCAGTTCGACAGGGGTCATAAACACCGGGGAGCTGTTTTTT

V: TRBV7-9
size: many
D: .
J: TRBJ2-7
CDR3: CASSLAMGHRASAEQYF
DNA: TGTGCCAGCAGCTTAGCTATGGGACATCGGGCCTCCGCCGAGCAGTACTTC

V: TRBV11-2
size: few
D: TRBD2
J: TRBJ2-5
CDR3: CASSPTSGGAKTQYF
DNA: TGTGCCAGCAGCCCGACTAGCGGGGGGGCGAAGACCCAGTACTTC

V: TRBV7-9
size: few
D: TRBD1
J: TRBJ2-7
CDR3: CASSLATGQRSYEQYF
DNA: TGTGCCAGCAGCTTAGCCACGGGACAGCGCTCCTACGAGCAGTACTTC

V: TRBV7-9
size: many
D: .
J: TRBJ2-1
CDR3: CASSLDHNEQFF
DNA: TGTGCCAGCAGCTTAGACCACAATGAGCAGTTCTTC

V: TRBV5-4
size: .
D: .
J: TRBJ1-6
CDR3: CASSLDWSSYNSPLHF
DNA: TGTGCCAGCAGCTTGGACTGGAGCTCCTATAATTCACCCCTCCACTTT